Each of the 30 T cell receptor beta chains below was sequenced from the same sample in a study of blood T cell repertoires in COVID-19. The assay was immunoSEQ multiplex PCR, and TCRdb's table has in-frame clones only and misses some. The data hold approximately 61,000 clones, with 83% observed a single time. The source material was peripheral blood. The receptor source for this set is a man aged 45-60 years with COVID-19, enrolled during active disease.

This clone was recorded once. The rearrangement links TRBV5-1 to TRBJ1-1, with no clear D. The CDR3 is 15 residues long. The ends were cut back, 0 bases at V and 3 bases at J, with 12 bases in the middle. The germline gives CDR1 SGHRS, CDR2 YFSETQ. The CDR3 sequence: CASSLARSQDTEAFF. The DNA for the CDR3 is TGCGCCAGCAGCTTGGCTCGCTCTCAGGACACTGAAGCTTTCTTT.

The chain couples TRBV11-2 to TRBJ2-7, with 8 bases that match TRBD1. Per germline, CDR1 SGHAT and CDR2 FQNNGV. The CDR3 contains 13 residues. Trimming removed 8 bases from V and 3 bases from J; junction bases left unmatched: 6. The CDR3 loop reads CASGRTGLYEQYF. CDR3 in DNA: TGTGCCAGCGGCCGGACAGGGCTCTACGAGCAGTACTTC.

CDR3 nucleotide sequence: TGTGCCTGGAGAAACAGGGAGGGTGAAAAACTGTTTTTT. It specifies CAWRNREGEKLFF. The genes are TRBV30 and TRBJ1-4, with D tentatively TRBD1 (6 bases). The CDR3 is made up of 13 amino acids. The germline gives CDR1 GTSNPN, CDR2 SVGIG (reference sequence). Trimming left V 3 bases short and J 7 bases short, with 12 bases between.

This rearrangement joins TRBV14 to TRBJ1-1; 7 bases agree with TRBD1. CDR3 length: 15 amino acids. V was clipped by 4 bases and J by 4 bases; unmatched bases: 9. CDR1 is SGHDN, CDR2 FVKESK, per germline. The CDR3 protein is CASSRKLQGTTEAFF. CDR3 DNA: TGTGCCAGCAGCCGCAAACTACAGGGGACCACTGAAGCTTTCTTT.

The chain joins TRBV5-8 to TRBJ1-5; no clear D gene. V was trimmed by 0 bases and J by 0 bases, leaving 10 bases between them. Looked up from germline, CDR1 is SGHTS and CDR2 is YDEGEE. The CDR3 is 16 residues long. DNA of the CDR3: TGTGCCAGCAGCTTGGGCCGACTATATAGCAATCAGCCCCAGCATTTT. Amino acid sequence: CASSLGRLYSNQPQHF.

The rearrangement uses TRBV7-9 and TRBJ1-1, with a weak D call TRBD1 (6 bases). The CDR3 contains 15 residues. In germline, CDR1 is SEHNR, CDR2 FQNEAQ (reference sequence). V shed 0 bases and J shed 7 bases, with 15 bases lying between them. CDR3 loop: CASSLAGQPRLEAFF. The CDR3 DNA follows: TGTGCCAGCAGCTTAGCTGGACAGCCAAGGCTTGAAGCTTTCTTT.

The chain combines TRBV10-3 with TRBJ2-3; D possibly corresponds to TRBD1 (6 bases). Deletions cut 7 bases from V and 3 bases from J, with 8 bases between. Germline V lookup: CDR1 ENHRY, CDR2 SYGVKD. CDR3 length: 12 amino acids. The CDR3 DNA reads TGTGCCATCAAAGGGACAACAGATACGCAGTATTTT. It translates to CAIKGTTDTQYF.

The V and J genes are TRBV7-3 and TRBJ2-3, with D perhaps TRBD2 (5 bases). This CDR3 spans 13 amino acids. V lost 5 bases to trimming and J lost 4 bases, with 10 bases between them. The germline V gene encodes CDR1 SGHTA and CDR2 FQGTGA. The CDR3 DNA reads as TGTGCCAGCAGCCCGGCCGGGGCAGATACGCAGTATTTT. Encoded protein: CASSPAGADTQYF. Combining the CDR3 with reference TRBV7-3 and TRBJ2-3 gives the whole variable domain GAGVSQTPSNKVTEKGKYVELRCDPISGHTALYWYRQSLGQGPEFLIYFQGTGAADDSGLPNDRFFAVRPEGSVSTLKIQRTERGDSAVYLCASSPAGADTQYFGPGTRLTVL.

The V gene is TRBV6-4, the J gene TRBJ1-5; tentatively, D is TRBD1 (5 bases). Germline CDR1 MRHNA, CDR2 SNTAGT. Trimming shortened V by 2 bases and J by 6 bases, and 14 bases separated the two germline ends. CDR3 length: 15 residues. CDR3 protein: CASSDGEGCGQPQHF. CDR3 sequence (DNA): TGTGCCAGCAGTGACGGGGAGGGGTGCGGTCAGCCCCAGCATTTT.

The rearrangement links TRBV24-1 to TRBJ2-5, with a weak D call TRBD1 (7 bases). In germline, CDR1 is KGHDR, CDR2 SFDVKD. The CDR3 has 13 amino acids. Trimming stripped 10 bases from V and 5 bases from J, with 16 bases between. The CDR3 DNA reads TGTGCCACACGGAGGGGGCCTGGCGAGACCCAGTACTTC. This gives the protein CATRRGPGETQYF.

This chain connects TRBV28 to TRBJ1-2, with 8 bases identical to TRBD1. Germline V CDR1 and CDR2: MDHEN, SYDVKM. CDR3 length: 13 amino acids. Germline trimming cut 2 bases from V and 7 bases from J; bases unmatched to any gene: 3. The DNA for the CDR3 is TGTGCCAGCAGTTTACACCAGGGGGCTGGCTACACCTTC. The encoded protein is CASSLHQGAGYTF.

The chain combines TRBV9 with TRBJ2-1; 8 nucleotides match TRBD2. Losses at the gene ends were 0 bases for V and 4 bases for J; bases not matched to a gene: 12. The CDR3 length is 18 residues. CDR1 and CDR2 (germline): SGDLS, YYNGEE. The CDR3 protein is CASSVGIAGPTSYNEQFF. The CDR3 DNA is TGTGCCAGCAGCGTAGGGATAGCGGGACCAACCTCTTACAATGAGCAGTTCTTC.

The chain couples TRBV2 to TRBJ2-1; 8 bases are a match to TRBD1. Germline V gene data show CDR1 as SNHLY and CDR2 as FYNNEI. With V trimmed by 7 bases and J by 5 bases, 7 bases remained unmatched. CDR3 size: 14 residues. DNA of the CDR3: TGTGCCAGCACCTCGGACAGGGACAACAATGAGCAGTTCTTC. Protein product: CASTSDRDNNEQFF.

The chain couples TRBV4-1 to TRBJ2-5, with TRBD1 as a possible D gene (6 bases). V gave up 4 bases and J gave up 2 bases, with 17 bases separating them. Germline V CDR1 and CDR2: MGHRA, YSYEKL. The length of the CDR3 is 16 residues. The CDR3 coding sequence is TGCGCCAGCAGCCGGGGACATGCAGGGACGCAAGAGACCCAGTACTTC. Translation: CASSRGHAGTQETQYF.

The V gene is TRBV7-2, the J gene TRBJ2-3; 14 positions match TRBD2. V trimming: 5 bases; J trimming: 4 bases; junction bases outside the gene matches: 5. Germline CDR1 is SGHTA and CDR2 is FQGNSA. This CDR3 spans 16 amino acids. In DNA, the CDR3 is TGTGCCAGCAGCCTGGGACTAGCGGGAGCGGCAGATACGCAGTATTTT. Its protein product is CASSLGLAGAADTQYF.

The CDR3: CASSKQGLGNQPQHF. The CDR3, as DNA: TGTGCCAGCAGTAAACAGGGTCTTGGCAATCAGCCCCAGCATTTT. This chain links TRBV2 with TRBJ1-5, with D possibly being TRBD1 (6 bases). The CDR3 loop spans 15 amino acids. The V end lost 5 bases, the J end lost 2 bases, and 13 bases lay between the germline ends. The germline gives CDR1 SNHLY, CDR2 FYNNEI. The full variable domain, rest sourced from reference TRBV2 and TRBJ1-5, is EPEVTQTPSHQVTQMGQEVILRCVPISNHLYFYWYRQILGQKVEFLVSFYNNEISEKSEIFDDQFSVERPDGSNFTLKIRSTKLEDSAMYFCASSKQGLGNQPQHFGDGTRLSIL.

The rearrangement uses TRBV5-1 and TRBJ1-1; 10 positions match TRBD1. Germline V gene lookup returns CDR1 SGHRS and CDR2 YFSETQ. The CDR3 spans 17 residues. V shed 3 bases, J shed 4 bases, and the junction held 12 bases outside the gene matches. The CDR3 DNA sequence: TGCGCCAGCAGCTCGGGACAGGGGCTAGGGTTGCGCACTGAAGCTTTCTTT. It codes for CASSSGQGLGLRTEAFF.

The rearrangement joins TRBV6-6 to TRBJ1-1; 12 bases match TRBD1. The CDR3 has 16 amino acids. The germline V gene encodes CDR1 MNHNY and CDR2 SVGAGI (reference sequence). V lost 1 base, J lost 4 bases, and 4 bases stayed unmatched. The CDR3 region is CASSYFGTGGLTEAFF. CDR3 DNA: TGTGCCAGCAGTTACTTCGGGACAGGGGGCCTCACTGAAGCTTTCTTT.

The V gene is TRBV7-9, the J gene TRBJ2-5, with D tentatively TRBD1 (5 bases). Germline V gives CDR1 SEHNR, CDR2 FQNEAQ (reference sequence). Trimming removed 3 bases at V and 2 bases at J, with 13 bases between. The CDR3 covers 15 residues. The CDR3 loop is CASSFGPGLQETQYF. CDR3 in DNA: TGTGCCAGCAGCTTTGGTCCAGGGTTGCAAGAGACCCAGTACTTC.

The J gene is TRBJ1-1, the V gene TRBV5-1; D unclear. CDR1 is SGHRS, CDR2 YFSETQ, per germline. CDR3 length: 15 residues. V lost 2 bases to trimming and J lost 4 bases, with 15 bases between them. CDR3 sequence: CASSFNGGGGTEAFF. The CDR3 DNA reads as TGCGCCAGCAGCTTTAACGGAGGAGGCGGCACTGAAGCTTTCTTT.

The chain links TRBV7-9 to TRBJ1-3, with TRBD1 matching 8 bases. Losses at the gene ends were 4 bases for V and 4 bases for J; bases not matched to a gene: 6. This CDR3 region has 15 residues. CDR1 and CDR2 (germline): SEHNR, FQNEAQ (reference sequence). The CDR3: CASSSGQGVGNTIYF. In nucleotides, the CDR3 is TGTGCCAGCAGCTCAGGACAGGGCGTAGGAAACACCATATATTTT.

The chain employs TRBV6-5 and TRBJ1-5; 7 nucleotides line up with TRBD1. Germline CDR1 is MNHEY and CDR2 is SVGAGI. The length of the CDR3 is 14 residues. The junction had 5 bases not matched to a gene; V was cut back by 5 bases and J by 4 bases. The CDR3 DNA sequence: TGTGCCAGCAGTCCACAGGGGAGGAATCAGCCCCAGCATTTT. It yields the protein CASSPQGRNQPQHF.

V is TRBV10-3 and J is TRBJ1-2; D not certain. Trimming removed 3 bases at V and 4 bases at J, with 3 bases between. The CDR3 extends over 11 amino acids. From germline, CDR1 is ENHRY and CDR2 SYGVKD. The chain's CDR3 is CAISDIYGYTF. The CDR3 coding sequence is TGTGCCATCAGTGACATCTATGGCTACACCTTC.

This clone was observed once. The V gene is TRBV28, the J gene TRBJ1-4; 10 bases match TRBD1. V trimming: 6 bases; J trimming: 8 bases; junction bases outside the gene matches: 9. The CDR3 length is 15 residues. The germline gives CDR1 MDHEN, CDR2 SYDVKM. The CDR3: CASSLDRGLEEKLFF. In DNA form, the CDR3 reads TGTGCCAGCAGCCTCGACAGGGGGCTTGAAGAAAAACTGTTTTTT.

V gene TRBV14 combines with J gene TRBJ1-2, with D possibly TRBD1 on 6 matching bases. The germline V gene has CDR1 SGHDN and CDR2 FVKESK. The V end was cut by 1 base, the J end by 4 bases, with 19 bases between. The CDR3 sequence is 17 residues long. Here the CDR3 reads CASSQVYRGQKFYGYTF. Here the CDR3 DNA reads TGTGCCAGCAGCCAAGTCTATCGTGGACAGAAGTTCTATGGCTACACCTTC.

In its sample, this clone was seen once. This chain connects TRBV7-9 to TRBJ2-3; 8 nucleotides agree with TRBD2. Germline values: CDR1 SEHNR, CDR2 FQNEAQ (reference sequence). This CDR3 has 15 residues. The trim removed 1 base at V and 7 bases at J, leaving 7 bases unmatched. CDR3: CASSLEAGAHHTQYF. Here the CDR3 DNA reads TGTGCCAGCAGCTTAGAAGCGGGAGCGCATCATACGCAGTATTTT.

The chain couples TRBV5-1 to TRBJ2-1; D may be TRBD1 (5 bases). Germline assignment: CDR1 SGHRS and CDR2 YFSETQ. V shed 3 bases and J shed 10 bases, with 17 bases lying between them. The CDR3 spans 14 residues. The CDR3 region is CASSSQQESREQFF. In DNA, the CDR3 is TGCGCCAGCAGCTCACAACAGGAGTCGCGGGAGCAGTTCTTC.

The rearrangement uses TRBV3-1 (or the pseudogene TRBV3-2) and TRBJ2-3; weak D call: TRBD2 (5 bases). Looked up from germline, CDR1 is LGHDT and CDR2 is YNNKEL (reference sequence). V was pared by 1 base and J by 5 bases, with 7 bases between. The length of the CDR3 is 13 residues. Here the CDR3 reads CASSQARGDTQYF. For the CDR3, the DNA is TGTGCCAGCAGCCAAGCCCGGGGAGATACGCAGTATTTT.

The CDR3 is CASSTAGGTYGYTF. In DNA, the CDR3 is TGTGCCAGCAGCACAGCAGGGGGCACCTATGGCTACACCTTC. The V gene is TRBV5-4, the J gene TRBJ1-2; 8 nucleotides line up with TRBD1. Trimming took 4 bases from V and 4 from J; bases not matched to a gene: 6. Germline assignment: CDR1 SGHNT and CDR2 YYREEE (reference sequence). This CDR3 region has 14 residues.

V is TRBV6-5 and J is TRBJ1-5, with 10 bases lining up with TRBD1. The V gene end was trimmed by 4 bases and the J gene end by 8 bases; junction bases not matched to a gene: 5. This CDR3 comprises 14 residues. The germline gives CDR1 MNHEY, CDR2 SVGAGI. CDR3 coding DNA: TGTGCCAGCAGTTGGGACAGGGGAGGGAAGCCCCAGCATTTT. This codes for CASSWDRGGKPQHF.